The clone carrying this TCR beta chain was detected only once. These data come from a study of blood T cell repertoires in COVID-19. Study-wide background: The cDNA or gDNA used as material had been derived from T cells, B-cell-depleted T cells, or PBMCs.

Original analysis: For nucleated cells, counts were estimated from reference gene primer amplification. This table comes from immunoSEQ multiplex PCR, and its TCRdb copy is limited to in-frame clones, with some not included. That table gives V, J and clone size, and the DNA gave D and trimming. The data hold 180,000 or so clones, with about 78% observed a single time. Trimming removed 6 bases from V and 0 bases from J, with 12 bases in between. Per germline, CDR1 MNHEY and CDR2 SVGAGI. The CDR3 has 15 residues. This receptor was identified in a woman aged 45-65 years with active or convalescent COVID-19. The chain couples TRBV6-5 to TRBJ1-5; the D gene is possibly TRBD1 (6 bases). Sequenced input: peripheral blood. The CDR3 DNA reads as TGTGCCAGCAGCCAGGGGACCTTTAGCAATCAGCCCCAGCATTTT. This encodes CASSQGTFSNQPQHF.